Given below is one T cell receptor (beta chain) in context. Its antigen remains undetermined. One base away there is no much larger clone; base qualities are not given. The CDR3 numbers 13 residues from cysteine through phenylalanine. The CDR3 DNA has 39 bases and is translated from base 1. For CDR1 and CDR2, the germline V gene (reference sequence) lists MNHNY and SVGAGI. The junction shows trimming of 11 bases on V and 6 bases on J, and the gene matches do not reach 7 bases of it. The sample is drawn from a study of CD8+ T cells in alopecia areata (dated by TCRdb to between 2018 and 2020). In terms of the full investigation: Treated patients were enrolled in an open-label pilot trial of oral tofacitinib, 5 to 10 mg twice daily, for moderate-to-severe alopecia areata. The RNA source kit depended on sample type: the PAXgene miRNA kit for fixed scalp, the miRNeasy kit for PBMCs, and the RNeasy kit for mouse skin. High-throughput TCRbeta sequencing was used to examine T cell clonal expansion in alopecia areata in both the C3H/HeJ mouse model and human patients. For the treated patients, the SALT score, which quantifies what percentage of scalp surface area is affected, served as the measure of disease severity. Scalp clonality was compared among normal scalp (n=4), patchy alopecia areata scalp (n=8), and alopecia totalis/universalis scalp (n=8). Tofacitinib-treated patients had biopsies at baseline and at 4 and 24 weeks of treatment, with a later scalp biopsy in several patients. TCRbeta CDR3 regions were amplified by immunoSEQ multiplex PCR using 35 Vbeta forward and 13 Jbeta reverse primers. Scalp tissue and sorted CD4+ and CD8+ peripheral blood T cells from patchy and totalis/universalis alopecia areata patients and from healthy controls were covered by human TCRbeta sequencing. Tofacitinib was given for 6 to 18 months, followed by 6 months of follow-up off drug to assess delayed response and recurrence.

The library was built by means of the immunoSEQ multiplex PCR assay. To provide template for TCR sequencing, every sample had RNA extracted and reverse transcribed into cDNA. First-strand cDNA was synthesized with SuperScript III using a 2:1 mix of oligo-dT and random hexamers. A synthetic immune receptor repertoire was used to gauge amplification bias, and whatever bias remained was removed computationally. Turning to the authors' computational methods: Raw reads were preprocessed for error removal, and CDR3 was defined according to IMGT conventions as running from the conserved cysteine to phenylalanine. Clonality was computed as 1 minus the Shannon entropy, with the entropy normalized by log2 of the number of productive unique TCRs. CD4 or CD8 identity of scalp clones was inferred by cross-referencing scalp TCRbeta sequences with sorted blood CD4 and CD8 repertoires. The source is immuneACCESS, and TCRdb retained only in-frame sequences with V and J called. Part of the clones is not carried over; for the studies checked, unresolved V genes explain less than half of this, and the remainder is unexplained. V and J calls and clone size are as listed in that table; D and trimming were resolved from the DNA. The sample table lists over 85,000 clones, about two thirds of them with a count of one. The ten biggest clones cover 17% of the sample.

Results and caveats for the whole study, not just this receptor: Scalp TCR repertoire analysis is complicated because resident alphabeta T cells in normal human skin are also sequenced, whereas mouse skin is dominated by gammadelta T cells. Higher clonality and more expanded CD8+ clones were observed in lesional scalp than in normal scalp, particularly in alopecia totalis/universalis, a finding suggestive of antigenic drive. Scalp clonality and the number of expanded CD8+ clones among the top 100 scalp clones were significantly decreased by tofacitinib. Because the treated cohort was small and included a single nonresponder, larger studies are needed to assess links between baseline CD8+ expansion and response. During tofacitinib treatment, many expanded lesional clones stuck around in both scalp and blood, and this persistence may partly explain why relapse happens after treatment is stopped. TCR sequences shared between patients were less clear than in mice, possibly partly because of HLA diversity in the patient population.

This specimen's treatment or condition label, per the study, means: oral pan-JAK inhibitor, 5-10 mg twice daily. From alopecia areata patients, peripheral blood was collected along with lesional scalp punch biopsies. After PBMCs were isolated by density centrifugation and stained for CD3, CD4 and CD8, a FACSAria was used to sort CD4+ and CD8+ T cells. The chain is encoded by TRBV6-6 joined to TRBJ1-4, with TRBD1 identical over 9 junction bases. This sample comprised CD8+ T cells sorted from blood, obtained at roughly week 45, from a patient treated with tofacitinib. The source of this sequence is a human donor with alopecia areata. The CDR3 here reads CAVRRTGDEKLFF. The nucleotide sequence reads TGTGCCGTGAGGCGGACAGGGGATGAAAAACTGTTTTTT.